This TCR beta chain appears in the sequencing data of a study of shared clonotypes between healthy human individuals (TCRdb year 2020). General notes on the study: A few men and two women, aged 18 to 49 years, made up the cohort. Leukapheresis yielded between about 0.85 and 9 billion PBMCs per donor. Different laboratories and diverse techniques were used to prepare libraries and sequence TCR repertoires, to increase sequencing depth and limit assay-specific biases. For each donor, CD4 naive and CD4 memory were each run on three plates, CD8 naive on two plates, and CD8 memory on one plate. The study deeply sequenced blood TCR repertoires of about 5 healthy adults to estimate repertoire size and the extent of clonotype sharing between individuals.

Study-level results and caveats: Sharing across several donors was observed for 5% to 6.5% of naive CD4, over 3% of naive CD8, over 2% of memory CD4, and around 0.4% of memory CD8 clonotypes. Sampling was limited to blood, and TCR repertoires in tissue likely differ from TCR repertoires in blood. Even with the large sequencing depth, rarefaction of the sorted-subset datasets indicated that sequencing was incomplete. Estimated clonotype richness was generally larger for naive than for memory subsets. The small number of donors limited the genetic and exposure-history diversity represented. Compared with non-shared clonotypes, the clonotypes found in all four sorted-subset donors had higher generation probabilities. Based on pairwise subsampling, the degree of clonotype sharing among donors was expected to be affected by sequencing depth.

For the CD8 naive samples, CD45RO-negative cells were positively selected for CCR7, yielding a CD45RA+CCR7+ population from which TemRA cells were excluded. Donors were healthy HIV-negative adults with no recently reported acute infections or vaccinations. Only Caucasian adults living in Nashville, Tennessee, USA were represented among the donors. After blood collection by leukapheresis, PBMCs were isolated using Ficoll-Histopaque density gradient centrifugation and then cryopreserved in the vapor phase of liquid nitrogen. Purity and quantity of every magnetically sorted T cell population were checked by analytical flow cytometry. Each sorted fraction had its genomic DNA isolated and then quantified by UV absorbance on a Nanodrop 2000c. Taken from cysteine to phenylalanine, the CDR3 has 12 residues. CDR3 DNA is the only sequence kept; it has 36 bases, read in frame from the first base. A distance of 12 bases separates the germline ends of V and J, which lose 7 bases and 6 bases respectively. CDR1 and CDR2 (MNHEY, SVGAGI) derive from the germline V gene.

TCR CDR3 regions were amplified from genomic DNA by multiplex PCR using the deep immunoSEQ assay. Extracted genomic DNA from each cell subset was distributed evenly across all wells of several immunoSEQ 96-well plates, and each plate was treated as a replicate. Each replicate PCR for sorted subsets received approximately 220 ng genomic DNA, equal to 28,000 or so T cell genomes. The purified libraries were quantified using a Qubit 3.0 fluorometer, sized with a Bioanalyzer 2100, and then quantified again using the KAPA Library Quantification kit. Every immunoSEQ 96-well plate was sequenced on a dedicated single-read 150-cycle Illumina NextSeq 550 flow cell. Regarding the original processing steps: Because the immunoSEQ output held only junctional sequences and lacked quality scores, the filtering could not match the filtering applied to full-length reads. To assign V/J genes and CDR3, sequences were annotated against IMGT germline references using PyIR, a Python wrapper for IgBLAST v1.9. Reads were filtered out if the reads had weak V/J assignments (E-value above 1e-6), no CDR3, stop codons, out-of-frame junctions, or ambiguous translated residues. V3J clonotypes were defined as sequences sharing an identical inferred V gene, J gene, and CDR3 amino acid sequence. To compute the percentage overlap between repertoires, the number of shared unique clonotypes was divided by the size of the smaller repertoire. RTK rarefaction, the Chao1 estimator, and Recon v2.1 estimates of unobserved clonotypes were used to assess repertoire richness. For all TCRbeta clonotypes obtained by the gDNA method from four donors, generation probabilities were computed with OLGA. The source is immuneACCESS, and TCRdb retained only in-frame sequences with V and J called. Part of the clones is not carried over; for the studies checked, unresolved V genes explain less than half of this, and the remainder is unexplained. V and J calls and clone size are copied from that table; D and trimming were computed from the DNA. This sample comprises 2 million to 2.5 million clones, less than 95% of them detected only once. The top ten clones comprise approximately 1.2% of the sample.

Comments on this clone: What this receptor recognizes is not known. Qualities for individual bases were not recorded, and no much larger clone is one base off.

The source is a young man in good health. The sample consisted of naive CD8+ T cells sorted from blood. What this sample's cell subset or site label stands for: CD45RA+CCR7+. This receptor chain uses TRBV6-5 and TRBJ1-2; TRBD1 is possibly the D segment (6 matching bases). The CDR3 reads CASTQGGNGYTF. At the DNA level, the sequence is TGTGCCAGCACCCAAGGGGGGAATGGCTACACCTTC.